The clone carrying this T cell receptor (beta chain) appeared a few times. The cDNA 3' end received a ligated oligonucleotide with a UMI. An equimolar mix of RC1.1 and RC1.2 primed the beta chain across TRBC1 and TRBC2. One entry per CDR3 protein, called by TCRdb with MiXCR from the UMI-ligation and nested PCR reads. This table holds 60,000 or so distinct CDR3 sequences, 9% to 15% found once. The sample comes from a study of quantifying T cell responses using KT2 cells. Study details: RNA was reverse transcribed with TCR alpha and beta constant-region primers.

The sequenced material came from PBMCs spiked with cells of the T cell clone KT2. The source of this sequence is a human donor.

This CDR3 reads CSVDFGMDYGYTF. The CDR3 DNA reads as TGCAGCGTTGATTTTGGGATGGACTATGGCTACACCTTC. The gene calls are TRBV29-1 and TRBJ1-2; D is unclear. The V end was cut by 3 bases, the J end by 3 bases, with 11 bases between. From germline, CDR1 is SQVTM and CDR2 ANQGSEA. This CDR3 comprises 13 residues.